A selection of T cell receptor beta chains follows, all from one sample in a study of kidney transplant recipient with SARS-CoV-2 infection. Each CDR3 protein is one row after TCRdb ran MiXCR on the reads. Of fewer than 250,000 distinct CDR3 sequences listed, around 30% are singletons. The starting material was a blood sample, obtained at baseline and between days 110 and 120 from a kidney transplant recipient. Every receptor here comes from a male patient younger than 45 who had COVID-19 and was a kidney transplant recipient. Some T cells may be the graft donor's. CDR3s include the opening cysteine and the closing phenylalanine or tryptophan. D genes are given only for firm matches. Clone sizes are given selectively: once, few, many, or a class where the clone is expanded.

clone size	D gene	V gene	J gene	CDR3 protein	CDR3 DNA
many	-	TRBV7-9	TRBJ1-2	CASSGNVYHGKTYGYTF	TGTGCCAGCAGCGGTAACGTATACCATGGAAAGACCTATGGCTACACCTTC
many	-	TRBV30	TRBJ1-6	CAWSEGFFNSPLHF	TGTGCCTGGAGTGAAGGCTTCTTTAATTCACCCCTCCACTTT
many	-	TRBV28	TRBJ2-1	CASSRPKTGLNEQFF	TGTGCCAGCAGCCGGCCGAAGACGGGACTTAATGAGCAGTTCTTC
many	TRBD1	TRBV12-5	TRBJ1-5	CASGWGQYSNQPQHF	TGTGCTAGTGGTTGGGGACAGTATAGCAATCAGCCCCAGCATTTT
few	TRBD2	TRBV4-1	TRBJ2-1	CASRTASSGAYNEQFF	TGCGCCAGCAGGACCGCGAGTAGCGGGGCCTACAATGAGCAGTTCTTC
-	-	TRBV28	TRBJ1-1	CASSFPTAAPALAFF	TGTGCCAGCAGTTTCCCCACGGCTGCCCCAGCGTTGGCTTTCTTT
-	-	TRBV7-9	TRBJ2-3	CASSLRGSLVADTQYF	TGTGCCAGCAGCTTACGGGGTAGCTTGGTTGCAGATACGCAGTATTTT
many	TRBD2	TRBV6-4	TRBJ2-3	CASSALADTDTQYF	TGTGCCAGCAGTGCACTAGCGGACACAGATACGCAGTATTTT
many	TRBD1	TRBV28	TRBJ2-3	CASSLFPSGGETDTQYF	TGTGCCAGCAGTTTATTCCCCTCAGGGGGTGAGACAGATACGCAGTATTTT
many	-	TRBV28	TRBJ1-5	CASRPRGSNQPQHF	TGTGCCAGCAGGCCCCGAGGTTCCAATCAGCCCCAGCATTTT
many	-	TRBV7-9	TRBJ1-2	CASSLEGVGYTF	TGTGCCAGCAGCTTAGAGGGGGTTGGCTACACCTTC
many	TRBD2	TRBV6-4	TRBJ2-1	CASHSGGGEQFF	TGTGCCAGCCACAGTGGGGGGGGTGAGCAGTTCTTC
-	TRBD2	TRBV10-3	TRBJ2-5	CAILTSQKGQETQYF	TGTGCCATCTTGACTAGCCAAAAGGGTCAAGAGACCCAGTACTTC
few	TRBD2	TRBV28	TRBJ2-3	CASSPPGLAVSTDTQYF	TGTGCCAGCAGTCCCCCGGGACTAGCGGTTTCCACAGATACGCAGTATTTT
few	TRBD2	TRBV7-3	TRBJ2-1	CASSPVAGSYNEQFF	TGTGCCAGCAGTCCGGTAGCGGGGTCCTACAATGAGCAGTTCTTC